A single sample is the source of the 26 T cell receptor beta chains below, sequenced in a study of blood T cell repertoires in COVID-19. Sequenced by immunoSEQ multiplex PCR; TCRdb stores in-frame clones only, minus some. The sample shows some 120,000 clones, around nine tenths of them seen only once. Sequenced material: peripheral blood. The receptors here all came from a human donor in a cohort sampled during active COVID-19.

CDR3 region: CASSEYRPTGGYTF. For the CDR3, the DNA is TGTGCCAGCAGTGAATACAGGCCCACGGGAGGCTACACCTTC. This sequence joins TRBV25-1 and TRBJ1-2; D remains unclear. The CDR3 extends over 14 amino acids. CDR1 and CDR2 from the germline V gene are MGHDK and SYGVNS. Trimming cost V 0 bases and J 8 bases, with 13 bases left between them.

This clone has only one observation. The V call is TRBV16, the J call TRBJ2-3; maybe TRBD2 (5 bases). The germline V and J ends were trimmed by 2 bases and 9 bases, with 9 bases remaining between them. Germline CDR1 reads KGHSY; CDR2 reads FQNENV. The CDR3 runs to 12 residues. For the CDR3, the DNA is TGTGCCAGCAGCCAAGGCCGGGGAACGCAGTATTTT. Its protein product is CASSQGRGTQYF. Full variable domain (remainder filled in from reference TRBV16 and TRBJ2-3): GEEVAQTPKHLVRGEGQKAKLYCAPIKGHSYVFWYQQVLKNEFKFLISFQNENVFDETGMPKERFSAKCLPNSPCSLEIQATKLEDSAVYFCASSQGRGTQYFGPGTRLTVL.

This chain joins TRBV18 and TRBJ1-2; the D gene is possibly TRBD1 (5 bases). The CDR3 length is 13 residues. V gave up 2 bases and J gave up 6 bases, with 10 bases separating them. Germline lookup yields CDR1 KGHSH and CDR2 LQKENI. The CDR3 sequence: CASSPFGGDGYTF. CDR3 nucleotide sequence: TGTGCCAGCTCACCATTTGGAGGGGATGGCTACACCTTC. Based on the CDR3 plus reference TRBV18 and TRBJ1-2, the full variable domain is NAGVMQNPRHLVRRRGQEARLRCSPMKGHSHVYWYRQLPEEGLKFMVYLQKENIIDESGMPKERFSAEFPKEGPSILRIQQVVRGDSAAYFCASSPFGGDGYTFGSGTRLTVV.

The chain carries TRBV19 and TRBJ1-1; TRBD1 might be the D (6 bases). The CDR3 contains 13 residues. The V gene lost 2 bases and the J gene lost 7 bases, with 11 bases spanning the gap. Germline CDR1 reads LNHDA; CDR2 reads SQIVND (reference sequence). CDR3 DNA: TGTGCCAGTAGTATAAGGGGGTCGGATGAAGCTTTCTTT. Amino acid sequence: CASSIRGSDEAFF.

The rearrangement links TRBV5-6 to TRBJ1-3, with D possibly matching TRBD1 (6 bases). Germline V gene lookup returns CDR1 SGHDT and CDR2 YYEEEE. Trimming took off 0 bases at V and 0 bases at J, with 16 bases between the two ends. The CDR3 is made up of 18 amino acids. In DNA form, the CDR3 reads TGTGCCAGCAGCTTGGGCTTTTTAGGGGGAAACTCTGGAAACACCATATATTTT. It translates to CASSLGFLGGNSGNTIYF.

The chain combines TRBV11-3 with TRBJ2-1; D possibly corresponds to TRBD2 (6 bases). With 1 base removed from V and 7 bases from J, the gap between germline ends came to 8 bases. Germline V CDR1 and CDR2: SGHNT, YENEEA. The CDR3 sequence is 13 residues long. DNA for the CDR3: TGTGCCAGCAGCTTAGGGGCGGGGAATGAGCAGTTCTTC. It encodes CASSLGAGNEQFF. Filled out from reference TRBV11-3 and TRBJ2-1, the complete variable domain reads EAGVVQSPRYKIIEKKQPVAFWCNPISGHNTLYWYLQNLGQGPELLIRYENEEAVDDSQLPKDRFSAERLKGVDSTLKIQPAELGDSAVYLCASSLGAGNEQFFGPGTRLTVL.

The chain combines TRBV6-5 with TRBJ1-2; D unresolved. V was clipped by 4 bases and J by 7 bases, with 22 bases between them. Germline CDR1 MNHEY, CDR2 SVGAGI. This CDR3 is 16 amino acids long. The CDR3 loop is CASSSHDWSYQTGYTF. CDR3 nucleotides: TGTGCCAGCAGTTCACACGATTGGAGTTACCAAACTGGCTACACCTTC.

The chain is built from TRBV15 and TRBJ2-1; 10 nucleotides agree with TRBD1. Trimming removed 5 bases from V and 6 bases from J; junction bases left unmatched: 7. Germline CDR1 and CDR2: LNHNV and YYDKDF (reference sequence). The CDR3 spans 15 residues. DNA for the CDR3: TGTGCCACCAGCGGTGGACAGGGGGAAGTCAATGAGCAGTTCTTC. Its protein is CATSGGQGEVNEQFF.

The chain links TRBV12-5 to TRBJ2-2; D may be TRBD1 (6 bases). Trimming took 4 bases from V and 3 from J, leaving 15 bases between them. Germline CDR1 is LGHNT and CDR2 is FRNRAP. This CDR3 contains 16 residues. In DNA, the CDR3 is TGTGCTAGTGGTTACTGGTTGGGGGCGGACACCGGGGAGCTGTTTTTT. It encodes CASGYWLGADTGELFF.

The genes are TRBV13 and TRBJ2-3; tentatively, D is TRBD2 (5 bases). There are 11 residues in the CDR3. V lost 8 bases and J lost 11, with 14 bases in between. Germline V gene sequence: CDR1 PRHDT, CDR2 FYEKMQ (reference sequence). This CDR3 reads CASARDRGQYF. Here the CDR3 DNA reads TGTGCCAGCGCTCGTGATCGGGGGCAGTATTTT.

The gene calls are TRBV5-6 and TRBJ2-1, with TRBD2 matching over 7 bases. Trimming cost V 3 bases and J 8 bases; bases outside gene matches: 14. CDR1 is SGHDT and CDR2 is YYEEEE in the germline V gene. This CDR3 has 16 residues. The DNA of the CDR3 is TGTGCCAGCAGCTCCCGACGAAGCGGGGCTGGGGATGAGCAGTTCTTC. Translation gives CASSSRRSGAGDEQFF. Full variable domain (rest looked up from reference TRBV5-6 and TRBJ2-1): DAGVTQSPTHLIKTRGQQVTLRCSPKSGHDTVSWYQQALGQGPQFIFQYYEEEERQRGNFPDRFSGHQFPNYSSELNVNALLLGDSALYLCASSSRRSGAGDEQFFGPGTRLTVL.

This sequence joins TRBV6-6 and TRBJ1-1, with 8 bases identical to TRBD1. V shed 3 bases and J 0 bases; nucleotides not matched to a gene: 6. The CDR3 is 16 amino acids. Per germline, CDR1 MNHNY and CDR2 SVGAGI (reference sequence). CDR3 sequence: CASSYSRTGMNTEAFF. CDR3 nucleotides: TGTGCCAGCAGTTATTCTCGGACAGGGATGAACACTGAAGCTTTCTTT.

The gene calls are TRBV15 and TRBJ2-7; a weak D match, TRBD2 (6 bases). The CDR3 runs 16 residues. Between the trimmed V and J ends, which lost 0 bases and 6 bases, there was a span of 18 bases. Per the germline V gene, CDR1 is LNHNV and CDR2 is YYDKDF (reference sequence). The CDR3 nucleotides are TGTGCCACCAGCAGAGATCTACTTCAGGGAGCGGGCGAGCAGTACTTC. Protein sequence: CATSRDLLQGAGEQYF.

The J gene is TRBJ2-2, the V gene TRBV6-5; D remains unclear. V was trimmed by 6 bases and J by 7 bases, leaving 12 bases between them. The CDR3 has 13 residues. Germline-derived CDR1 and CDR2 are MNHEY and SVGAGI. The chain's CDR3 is CASRVSVNGELFF. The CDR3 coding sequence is TGTGCCAGCAGGGTCTCGGTGAACGGGGAGCTGTTTTTT.

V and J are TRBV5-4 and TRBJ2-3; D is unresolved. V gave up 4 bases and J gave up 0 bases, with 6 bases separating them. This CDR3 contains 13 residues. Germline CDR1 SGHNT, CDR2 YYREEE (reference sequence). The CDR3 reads CASSPGSTDTQYF. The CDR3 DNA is TGTGCCAGCAGCCCCGGTAGCACAGATACGCAGTATTTT.

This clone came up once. The CDR3 DNA reads TGCGCCAGCAGCCATGACAGGGGGCCCGGCAATGAGCAGTTCTTC. Amino acid sequence: CASSHDRGPGNEQFF. The chain recombines TRBV5-1 with TRBJ2-1, with TRBD1 matching 10 bases. The CDR3 runs 15 residues. The ends lost 4 bases at V and 6 bases at J; junction bases unmatched: 7. CDR1 is SGHRS, CDR2 YFSETQ, per germline.

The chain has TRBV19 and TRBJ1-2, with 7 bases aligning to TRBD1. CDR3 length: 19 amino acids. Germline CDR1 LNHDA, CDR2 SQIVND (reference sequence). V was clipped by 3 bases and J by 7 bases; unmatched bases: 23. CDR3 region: CASSIYVLSEVGRGSGYTF. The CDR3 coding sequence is TGTGCCAGTAGTATTTACGTCCTCTCCGAAGTAGGCAGGGGGTCTGGCTACACCTTC.

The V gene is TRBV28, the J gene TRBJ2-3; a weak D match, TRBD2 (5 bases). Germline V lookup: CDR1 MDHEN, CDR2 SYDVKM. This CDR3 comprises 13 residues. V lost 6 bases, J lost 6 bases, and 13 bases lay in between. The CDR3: CASRIRGSDTQYF. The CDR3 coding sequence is TGTGCCAGCAGAATTCGAGGGTCGGATACGCAGTATTTT.

The CDR3 sequence is CASGGTGEETQYF. The CDR3, as DNA: TGTGCCAGCGGGGGGACAGGGGAAGAGACCCAGTACTTC. This rearrangement joins TRBV2 to TRBJ2-5; TRBD1 aligns across 10 bases. V lost 8 bases and J lost 3; bases outside the gene matches: 3. There are 13 residues in the CDR3. CDR1 and CDR2 (germline): SNHLY, FYNNEI.

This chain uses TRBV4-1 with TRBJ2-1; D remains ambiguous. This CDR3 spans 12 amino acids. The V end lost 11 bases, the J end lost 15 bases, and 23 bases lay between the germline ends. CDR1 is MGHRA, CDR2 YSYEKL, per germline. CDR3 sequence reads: CAGHKKANRRFF. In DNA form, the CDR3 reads TGCGCCGGGCACAAAAAGGCCAATCGCCGGTTCTTC.

The CDR3 region is CASSVKQGAANYGYTF. CDR3 in DNA: TGTGCCAGCAGTGTGAAACAGGGGGCGGCCAACTATGGCTACACCTTC. The chain couples TRBV2 to TRBJ1-2; 9 bases agree with TRBD1. This CDR3 region has 16 residues. CDR1 SNHLY and CDR2 FYNNEI come from the germline V gene. The V gene end was trimmed by 4 bases and the J gene end by 2 bases; junction bases not matched to a gene: 8.

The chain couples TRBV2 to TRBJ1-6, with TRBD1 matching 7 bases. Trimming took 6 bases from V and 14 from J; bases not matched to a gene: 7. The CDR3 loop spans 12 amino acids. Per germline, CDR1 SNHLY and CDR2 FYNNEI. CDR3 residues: CASRGTAQSLHF. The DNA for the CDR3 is TGTGCCAGCAGAGGGACAGCTCAGTCCCTCCACTTT. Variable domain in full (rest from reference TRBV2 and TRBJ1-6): EPEVTQTPSHQVTQMGQEVILRCVPISNHLYFYWYRQILGQKVEFLVSFYNNEISEKSEIFDDQFSVERPDGSNFTLKIRSTKLEDSAMYFCASRGTAQSLHFGNGTRLTVT.

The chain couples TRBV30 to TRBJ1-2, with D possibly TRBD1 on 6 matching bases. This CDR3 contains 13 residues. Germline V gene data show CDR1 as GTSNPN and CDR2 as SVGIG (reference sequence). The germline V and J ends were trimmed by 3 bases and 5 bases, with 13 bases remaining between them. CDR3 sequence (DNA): TGTGCCTGGAGCCCCACAGGGAATTATGGCTACACCTTC. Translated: CAWSPTGNYGYTF.

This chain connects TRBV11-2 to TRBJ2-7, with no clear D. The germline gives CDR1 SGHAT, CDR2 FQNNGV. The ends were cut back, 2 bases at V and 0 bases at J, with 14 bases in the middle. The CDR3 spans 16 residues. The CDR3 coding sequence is TGTGCCAGCAGCTTACGTTGGCAGGAAAGCTCCTACGAGCAGTACTTC. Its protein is CASSLRWQESSYEQYF.

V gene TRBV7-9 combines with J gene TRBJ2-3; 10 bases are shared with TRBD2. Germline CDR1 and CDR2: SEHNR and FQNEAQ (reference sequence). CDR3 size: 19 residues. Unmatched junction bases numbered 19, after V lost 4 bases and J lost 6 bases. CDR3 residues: CASSWPPRGSGGPGDTQYF. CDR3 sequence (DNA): TGTGCCAGCAGCTGGCCGCCGAGAGGTAGCGGGGGGCCGGGGGATACGCAGTATTTT.

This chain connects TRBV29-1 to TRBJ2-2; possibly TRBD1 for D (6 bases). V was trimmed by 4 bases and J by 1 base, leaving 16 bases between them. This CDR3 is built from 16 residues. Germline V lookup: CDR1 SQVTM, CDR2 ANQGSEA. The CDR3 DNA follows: TGCAGCGTTGTTGTCAGGGGAAAAGGGAACACCGGGGAGCTGTTTTTT. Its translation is CSVVVRGKGNTGELFF.